The sequence of this TCR beta chain was determined in a study of CD8+ T cells in alopecia areata (dated by TCRdb to the late 2010s). Background on the whole study: Treated patients were enrolled in an open-label pilot trial of oral tofacitinib, 5 to 10 mg twice daily, for moderate-to-severe alopecia areata. TCRbeta CDR3 regions were amplified by immunoSEQ multiplex PCR using 35 Vbeta forward and 13 Jbeta reverse primers. The study used high-throughput TCRbeta sequencing to examine T cell clonal expansion in alopecia areata, in both the C3H/HeJ mouse model and human patients. Patients received tofacitinib for 6 to 18 months and were then followed off drug for 6 months to check for delayed response and recurrence. RNA was obtained with the PAXgene miRNA kit for fixed scalp, the miRNeasy kit for PBMCs, and the RNeasy kit for mouse skin. Clonality in the scalp was compared among normal scalp (n=4), patchy alopecia areata scalp (n=8), and alopecia totalis/universalis scalp (n=8). On the human side, TCRbeta sequencing was run on scalp tissue and on sorted CD4+ and CD8+ peripheral blood T cells from healthy controls and from alopecia areata patients with either patchy or totalis/universalis disease. Disease severity in treated patients was measured with the SALT score, which quantifies the percentage of affected scalp surface area. Biopsies were taken from tofacitinib-treated patients at baseline and again at 4 and 24 weeks into treatment, and several of those patients also had a later scalp biopsy. The paper as a whole reports these results and caveats: Tofacitinib significantly lowered scalp clonality and the number of expanded CD8+ clones among the top 100 scalp clones. Compared with normal scalp, lesional scalp, particularly in alopecia totalis/universalis, had higher clonality and more expanded CD8+ clones, which suggests antigenic drive. During tofacitinib treatment, many expanded lesional clones remained in scalp and blood, and this persistence may partly explain relapse after treatment is stopped. Because the treated cohort was small and included a single nonresponder, larger studies are needed to assess links between baseline CD8+ expansion and response. Unlike mouse skin, where gammadelta T cells dominate, normal human skin contains resident alphabeta T cells that get sequenced too, which complicates analysis of the scalp TCR repertoire. Compared with mice, TCR sequences shared between patients were less clear, possibly partly because of HLA diversity across the patient population.

From its cysteine to its phenylalanine, the CDR3 spans 12 amino acids. The retained sequence is limited to the CDR3, 36 bases, with the frame set at the first base. Sequences SNHLY (CDR1) and FYNNEI (CDR2) are obtained from the germline V gene. At the junction V is shortened by 7 bases and J by 2 bases, with 7 bases in between. This clone has only a few counts. This clone's antigen is unknown. Qualities for individual bases were not recorded, and no much larger clone is one base off. The sample's time point label is to be understood as: less than five weeks on oral tofacitinib. The sample's treatment or condition label, decoded: oral pan-JAK inhibitor, 5-10 mg twice daily. From alopecia areata patients, peripheral blood was collected along with lesional scalp punch biopsies. PBMCs were isolated by density centrifugation and stained for CD3, CD4 and CD8, after which CD4+ and CD8+ T cells were sorted on a FACSAria.

Libraries were prepared through the immunoSEQ multiplex PCR assay. For TCR sequencing, RNA was extracted from every sample and reverse transcribed into cDNA to serve as template. SuperScript III was used for first-strand cDNA synthesis, primed with a 2:1 mix of oligo-dT and random hexamers. A synthetic immune receptor repertoire was used to assess amplification bias, and residual bias was removed computationally. In the authors' own workflow: Raw reads were preprocessed to remove errors, and CDR3 was defined by IMGT conventions from the conserved cysteine to phenylalanine. Clonality was computed by normalizing Shannon entropy by log2 of the number of productive unique TCRs and subtracting the result from 1. CD4 or CD8 identity of scalp clones was inferred by cross-referencing scalp TCRbeta sequences with sorted blood CD4 and CD8 repertoires. Entries here come from immuneACCESS through TCRdb and include only in-frame sequences with V and J called. Some clones fail to appear in such tables; in the studies checked, an unresolved V gene covers under half of the shortfall, and the cause of the remainder is unknown. V and J calls and clone size follow that table, whereas D and trimming were derived from the DNA. For this sample there are 95,000 to 150,000 clones; 50% to 55% appear just once. Of the sample, approximately 0.46% falls within the top ten clones.

The specimen comprised CD4+ T cells sorted from blood, sampled at week 4, from a patient treated with tofacitinib. This sequence originates from a human donor with alopecia areata. The V and J genes are TRBV2 and TRBJ2-3; a confident D gene designation cannot be given. The CDR3 here reads CASMVNTDTQYF. In nucleotides, the sequence is TGTGCCAGCATGGTCAACACAGATACGCAGTATTTT.